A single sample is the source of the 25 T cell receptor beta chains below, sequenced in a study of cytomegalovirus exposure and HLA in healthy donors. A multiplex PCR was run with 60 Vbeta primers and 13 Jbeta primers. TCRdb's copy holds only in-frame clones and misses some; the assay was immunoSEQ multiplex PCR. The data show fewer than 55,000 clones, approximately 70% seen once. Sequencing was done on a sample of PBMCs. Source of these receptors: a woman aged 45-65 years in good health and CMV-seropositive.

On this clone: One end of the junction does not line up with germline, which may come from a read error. CDR3 sequence (DNA): TGCAGCGTGGGCCAGATTGGTGGCTACGCCTTC. The encoded protein is CSVGQIGGYAF. This rearrangement joins TRBV29-1 to TRBJ1-2; D call uncertain. In germline, CDR1 is SQVTM, CDR2 ANQGSEA. This CDR3 region has 11 residues.

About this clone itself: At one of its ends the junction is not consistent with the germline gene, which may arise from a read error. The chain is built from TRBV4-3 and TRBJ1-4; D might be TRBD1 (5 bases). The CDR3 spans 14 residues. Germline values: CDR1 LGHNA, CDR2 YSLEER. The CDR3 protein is CASSQGTTNEKLFF. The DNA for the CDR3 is TGCGCCAGCAGCCAAGGGACAACAAATGAAAAACTGTTTTTT.

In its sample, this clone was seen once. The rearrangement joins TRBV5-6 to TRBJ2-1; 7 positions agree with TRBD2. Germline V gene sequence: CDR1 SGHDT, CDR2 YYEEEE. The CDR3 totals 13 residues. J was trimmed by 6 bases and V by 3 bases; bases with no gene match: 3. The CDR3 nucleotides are TGTGCCAGCAGCTCCGGGACTATCAATGAGCAGTTCTTC. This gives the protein CASSSGTINEQFF.

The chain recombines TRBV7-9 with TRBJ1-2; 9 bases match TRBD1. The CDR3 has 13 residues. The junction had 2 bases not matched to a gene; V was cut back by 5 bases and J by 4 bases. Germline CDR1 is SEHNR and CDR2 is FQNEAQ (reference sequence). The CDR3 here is CASSQGQGYGYTF. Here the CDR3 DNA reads TGTGCCAGCAGCCAGGGACAGGGCTATGGCTACACCTTC.

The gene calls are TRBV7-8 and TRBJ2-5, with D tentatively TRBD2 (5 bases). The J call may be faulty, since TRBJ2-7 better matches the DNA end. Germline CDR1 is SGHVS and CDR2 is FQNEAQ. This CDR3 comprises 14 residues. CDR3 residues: CASSYLEGSYEQYF. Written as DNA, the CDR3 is TGTGCCAGCAGCTACCTTGAGGGCTCCTACGAGCAGTACTTC.

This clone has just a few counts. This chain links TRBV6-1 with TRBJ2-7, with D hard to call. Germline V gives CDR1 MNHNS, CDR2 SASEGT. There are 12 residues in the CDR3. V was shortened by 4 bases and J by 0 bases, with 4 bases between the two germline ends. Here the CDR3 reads CASSGNSYEQYF. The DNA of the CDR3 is TGTGCCAGCAGTGGTAACTCCTACGAGCAGTACTTC.

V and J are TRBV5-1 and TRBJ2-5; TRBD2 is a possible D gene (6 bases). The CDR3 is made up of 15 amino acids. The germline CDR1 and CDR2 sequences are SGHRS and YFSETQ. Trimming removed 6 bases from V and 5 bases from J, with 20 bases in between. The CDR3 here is CASTLWRAGSETQYF. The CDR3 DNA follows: TGCGCCAGCACCCTATGGCGGGCGGGGTCGGAGACCCAGTACTTC.

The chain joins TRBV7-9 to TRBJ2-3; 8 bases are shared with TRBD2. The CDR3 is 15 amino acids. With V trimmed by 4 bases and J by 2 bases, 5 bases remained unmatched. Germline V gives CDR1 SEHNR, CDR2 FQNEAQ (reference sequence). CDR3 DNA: TGTGCCAGCAGCTCCGCGGGGGGCCCCACAGATACGCAGTATTTT. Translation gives CASSSAGGPTDTQYF.

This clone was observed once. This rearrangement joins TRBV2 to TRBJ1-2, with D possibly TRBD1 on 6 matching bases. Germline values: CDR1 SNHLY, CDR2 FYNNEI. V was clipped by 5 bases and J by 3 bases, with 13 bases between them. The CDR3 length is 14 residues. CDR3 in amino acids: CASSYNREDYGYTF. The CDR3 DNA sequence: TGTGCCAGCAGTTATAACAGGGAAGACTATGGCTACACCTTC.

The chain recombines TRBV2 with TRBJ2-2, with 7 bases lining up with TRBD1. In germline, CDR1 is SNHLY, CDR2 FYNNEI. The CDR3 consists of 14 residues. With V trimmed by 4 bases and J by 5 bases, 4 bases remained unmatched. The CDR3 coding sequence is TGTGCCAGCAGTGTTGTCAGGGGGACCGGGGAGCTGTTTTTT. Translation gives CASSVVRGTGELFF.

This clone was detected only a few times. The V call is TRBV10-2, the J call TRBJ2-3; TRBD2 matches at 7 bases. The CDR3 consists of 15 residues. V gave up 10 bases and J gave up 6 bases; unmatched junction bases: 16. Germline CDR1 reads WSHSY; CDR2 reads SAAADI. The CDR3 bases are TGCGCCACCTCCCGGGGGGACTTCTCAGGCGATACGCAGTATTTT. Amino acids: CATSRGDFSGDTQYF.

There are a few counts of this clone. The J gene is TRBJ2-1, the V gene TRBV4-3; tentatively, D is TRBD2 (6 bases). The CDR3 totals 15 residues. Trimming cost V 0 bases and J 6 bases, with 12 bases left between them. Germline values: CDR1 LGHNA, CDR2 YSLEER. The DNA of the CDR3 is TGCGCCAGCAGCCAAGATAGCGGTAACACCAATGAGCAGTTCTTC. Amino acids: CASSQDSGNTNEQFF.

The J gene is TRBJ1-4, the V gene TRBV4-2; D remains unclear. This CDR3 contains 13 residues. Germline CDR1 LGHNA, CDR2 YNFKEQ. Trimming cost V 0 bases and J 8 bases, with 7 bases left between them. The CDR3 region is CASSQEPGEKLFF. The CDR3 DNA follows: TGTGCCAGCAGCCAAGAACCAGGCGAAAAACTGTTTTTT.

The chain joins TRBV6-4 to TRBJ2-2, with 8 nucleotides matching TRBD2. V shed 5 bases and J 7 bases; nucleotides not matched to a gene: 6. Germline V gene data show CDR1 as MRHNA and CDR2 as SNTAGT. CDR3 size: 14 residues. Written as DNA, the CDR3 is TGTGCCAGCAGTTCGACTAGCGAGTACGGGGAGCTGTTTTTT. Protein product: CASSSTSEYGELFF.

CDR3 bases: TGTGCCAGCAGCTCCCTTGTGGTAGCGGGATCCTACGAGCAGTACTTC. Amino acid sequence: CASSSLVVAGSYEQYF. The rearrangement links TRBV7-2 to TRBJ2-7, with TRBD2 identical over 8 bases. The CDR3 has 16 residues. Germline V gene data show CDR1 as SGHTA and CDR2 as FQGNSA. V trimming: 4 bases; J trimming: 1 base; junction bases outside the gene matches: 9.

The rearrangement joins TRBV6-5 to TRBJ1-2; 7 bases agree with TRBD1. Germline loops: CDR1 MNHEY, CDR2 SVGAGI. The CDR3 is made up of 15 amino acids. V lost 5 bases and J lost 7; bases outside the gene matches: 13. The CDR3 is CASSKQGWEVSGYTF. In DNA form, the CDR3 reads TGTGCCAGCAGTAAACAGGGGTGGGAGGTGAGTGGCTACACCTTC.

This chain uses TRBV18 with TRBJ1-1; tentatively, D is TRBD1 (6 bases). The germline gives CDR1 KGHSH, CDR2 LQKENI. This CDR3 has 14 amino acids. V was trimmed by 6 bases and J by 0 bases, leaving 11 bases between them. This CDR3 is CASSHKGVNTEAFF. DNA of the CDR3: TGTGCCAGCTCTCATAAGGGGGTGAACACTGAAGCTTTCTTT. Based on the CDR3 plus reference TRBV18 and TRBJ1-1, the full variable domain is NAGVMQNPRHLVRRRGQEARLRCSPMKGHSHVYWYRQLPEEGLKFMVYLQKENIIDESGMPKERFSAEFPKEGPSILRIQQVVRGDSAAYFCASSHKGVNTEAFFGQGTRLTVV.

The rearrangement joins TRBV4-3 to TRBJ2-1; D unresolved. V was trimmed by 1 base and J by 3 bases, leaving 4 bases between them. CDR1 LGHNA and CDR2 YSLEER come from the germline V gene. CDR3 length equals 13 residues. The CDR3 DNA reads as TGCGCCAGCAGCCAAGCTAGCTACAATGAGCAGTTCTTC. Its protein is CASSQASYNEQFF.

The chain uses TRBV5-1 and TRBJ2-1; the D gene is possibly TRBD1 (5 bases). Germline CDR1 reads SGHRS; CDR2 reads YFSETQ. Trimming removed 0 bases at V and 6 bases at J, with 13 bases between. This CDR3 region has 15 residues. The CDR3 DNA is TGCGCCAGCAGCTTGGACGGCAGGGCTGGCAATGAGCAGTTCTTC. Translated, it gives CASSLDGRAGNEQFF.

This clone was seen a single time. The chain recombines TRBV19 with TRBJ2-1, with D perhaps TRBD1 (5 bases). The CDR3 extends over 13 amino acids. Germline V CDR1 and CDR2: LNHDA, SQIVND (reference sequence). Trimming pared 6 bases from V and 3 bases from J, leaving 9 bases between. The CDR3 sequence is CASSLDSYNEQFF. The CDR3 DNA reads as TGTGCCAGTAGCCTTGACAGCTACAATGAGCAGTTCTTC. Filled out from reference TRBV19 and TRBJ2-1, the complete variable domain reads DGGITQSPKYLFRKEGQNVTLSCEQNLNHDAMYWYRQDPGQGLRLIYYSQIVNDFQKGDIAEGYSVSREKKESFPLTVTSAQKNPTAFYLCASSLDSYNEQFFGPGTRLTVL.

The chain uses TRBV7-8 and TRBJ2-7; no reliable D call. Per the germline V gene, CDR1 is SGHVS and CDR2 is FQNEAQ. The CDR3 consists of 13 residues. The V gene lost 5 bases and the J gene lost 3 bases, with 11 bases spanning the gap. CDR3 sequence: CASSRRDLYEQYF. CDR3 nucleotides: TGTGCCAGCAGCCGCCGCGATCTCTACGAGCAGTACTTC.

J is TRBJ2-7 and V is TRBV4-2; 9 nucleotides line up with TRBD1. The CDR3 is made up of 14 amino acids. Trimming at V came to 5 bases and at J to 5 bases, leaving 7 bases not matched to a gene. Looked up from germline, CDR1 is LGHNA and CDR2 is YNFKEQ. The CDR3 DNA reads TGTGCCAGCAGCTGGGGGACAGGGCAAAACGAGCAGTACTTC. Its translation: CASSWGTGQNEQYF.

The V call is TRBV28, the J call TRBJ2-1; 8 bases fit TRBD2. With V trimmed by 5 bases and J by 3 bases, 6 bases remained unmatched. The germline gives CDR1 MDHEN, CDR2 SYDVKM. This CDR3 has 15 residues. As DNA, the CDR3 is TGTGCCAGCAGTCCCGAGCGGGAGCTCTACAATGAGCAGTTCTTC. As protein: CASSPERELYNEQFF.

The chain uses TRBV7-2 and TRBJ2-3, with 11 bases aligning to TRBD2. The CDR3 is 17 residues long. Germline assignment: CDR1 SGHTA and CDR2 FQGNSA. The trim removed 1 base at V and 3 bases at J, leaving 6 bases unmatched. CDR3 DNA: TGTGCCAGCAGCTTAGGACTAGCGGGGAGGGTAACAGATACGCAGTATTTT. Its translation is CASSLGLAGRVTDTQYF.

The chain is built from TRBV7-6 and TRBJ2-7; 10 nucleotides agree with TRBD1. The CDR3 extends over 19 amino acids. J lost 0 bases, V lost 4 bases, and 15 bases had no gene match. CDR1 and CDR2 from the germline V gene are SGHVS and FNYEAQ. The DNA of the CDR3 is TGTGCCAGCAGCTCCGCCGTAGGACAGGGGGACTTCAGCTCCTACGAGCAGTACTTC. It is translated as CASSSAVGQGDFSSYEQYF.